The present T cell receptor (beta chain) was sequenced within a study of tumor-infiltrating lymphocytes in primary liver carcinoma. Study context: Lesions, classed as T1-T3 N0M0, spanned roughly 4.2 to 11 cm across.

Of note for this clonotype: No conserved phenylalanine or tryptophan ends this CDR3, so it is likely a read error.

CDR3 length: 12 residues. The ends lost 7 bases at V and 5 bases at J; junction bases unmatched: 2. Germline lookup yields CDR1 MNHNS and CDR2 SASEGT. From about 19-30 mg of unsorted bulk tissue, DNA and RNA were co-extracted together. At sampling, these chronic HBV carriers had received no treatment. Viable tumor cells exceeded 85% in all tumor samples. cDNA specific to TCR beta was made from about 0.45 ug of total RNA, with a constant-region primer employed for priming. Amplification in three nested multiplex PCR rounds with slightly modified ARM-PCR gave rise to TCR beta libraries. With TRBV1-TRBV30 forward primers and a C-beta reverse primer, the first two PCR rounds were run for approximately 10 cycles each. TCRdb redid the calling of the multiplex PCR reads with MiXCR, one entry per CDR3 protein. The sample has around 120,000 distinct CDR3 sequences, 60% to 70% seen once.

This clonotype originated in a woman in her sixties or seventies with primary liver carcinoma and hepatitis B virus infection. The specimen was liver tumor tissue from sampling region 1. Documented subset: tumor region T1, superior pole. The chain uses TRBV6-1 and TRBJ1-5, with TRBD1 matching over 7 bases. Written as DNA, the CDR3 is TGTGCCAGCAATCAGGGGGATCAGCCCCAGCATCTT. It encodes CASNQGDQPQHL.